This entry features one T cell receptor (beta chain) sequence. The data derive from a study of CD8 T cells in Susac syndrome. The authors reverse transcribed roughly 0.5 to 1 ug RNA with random hexamers. The method of amplification for TCR beta CDR3 was immunoSEQ multiplex PCR, covering 54 Vbeta and 13 Jbeta. TCRdb itself ran the immunoSEQ multiplex PCR reads through MiXCR, one entry per CDR3 protein. Of more than 120,000 distinct CDR3 sequences in the sample, approximately 94% are singletons; the top ten hold 0.084%. CDR3 length equals 14 residues. Looked up from germline, CDR1 is MNHNY and CDR2 is SVGAGI (reference sequence). Trimming shortened V by 6 bases and J by 2 bases, and 12 bases separated the two germline ends.

The chain is built from TRBV6-6 and TRBJ2-3; D is perhaps TRBD2 (6 bases). Input material: CD4+ T cells from PBMCs. This receptor was obtained from a human donor in good health. The CDR3 DNA reads TGTGCCAGCAGACGAGCGGGCCCCACAGATACGCAGTATTTT. Residues: CASRRAGPTDTQYF.